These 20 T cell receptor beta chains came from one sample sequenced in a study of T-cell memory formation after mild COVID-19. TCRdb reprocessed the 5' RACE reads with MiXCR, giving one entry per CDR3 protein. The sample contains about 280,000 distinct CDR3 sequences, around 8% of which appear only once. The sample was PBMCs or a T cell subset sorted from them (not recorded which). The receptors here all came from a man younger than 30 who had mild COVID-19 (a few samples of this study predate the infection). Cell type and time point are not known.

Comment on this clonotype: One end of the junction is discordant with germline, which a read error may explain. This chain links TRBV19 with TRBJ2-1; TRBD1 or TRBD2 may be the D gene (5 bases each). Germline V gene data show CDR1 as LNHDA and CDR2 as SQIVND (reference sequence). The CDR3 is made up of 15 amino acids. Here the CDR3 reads CASRILGAYTNEQFF. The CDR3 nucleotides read TGTGCCAGTCGTATCCTCGGGGCTTACACCAATGAGCAGTTCTTC.

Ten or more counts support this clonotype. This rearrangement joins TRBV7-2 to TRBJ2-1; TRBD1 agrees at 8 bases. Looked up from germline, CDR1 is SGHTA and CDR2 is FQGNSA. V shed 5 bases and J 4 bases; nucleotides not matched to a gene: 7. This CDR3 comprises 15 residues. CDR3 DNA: TGTGCCAGCAGCCCTCGTGGACAGGGTTACAATGAGCAGTTCTTC. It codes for CASSPRGQGYNEQFF.

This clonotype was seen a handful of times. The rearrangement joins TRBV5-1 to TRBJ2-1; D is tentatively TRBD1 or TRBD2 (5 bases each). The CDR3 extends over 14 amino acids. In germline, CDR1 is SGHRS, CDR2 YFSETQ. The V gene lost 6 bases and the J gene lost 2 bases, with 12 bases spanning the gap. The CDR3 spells CASKGDGAYNEQFF. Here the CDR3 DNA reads TGCGCCAGCAAAGGGGACGGCGCCTACAATGAGCAGTTCTTC.

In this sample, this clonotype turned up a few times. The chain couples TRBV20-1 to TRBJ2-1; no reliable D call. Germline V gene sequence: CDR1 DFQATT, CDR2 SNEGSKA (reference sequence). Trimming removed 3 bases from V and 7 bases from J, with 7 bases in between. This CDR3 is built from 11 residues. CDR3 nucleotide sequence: TGCAGTGCTAGCGTGTGGAATGAGCAGTTCTTC. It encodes CSASVWNEQFF.

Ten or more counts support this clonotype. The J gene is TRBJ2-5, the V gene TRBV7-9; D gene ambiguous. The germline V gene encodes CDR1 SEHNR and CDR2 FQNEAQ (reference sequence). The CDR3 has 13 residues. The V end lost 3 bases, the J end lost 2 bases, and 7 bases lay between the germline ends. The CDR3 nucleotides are TGTGCCAGCAGCTTGGTGTTGCAAGAGACCCAGTACTTC. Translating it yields CASSLVLQETQYF.

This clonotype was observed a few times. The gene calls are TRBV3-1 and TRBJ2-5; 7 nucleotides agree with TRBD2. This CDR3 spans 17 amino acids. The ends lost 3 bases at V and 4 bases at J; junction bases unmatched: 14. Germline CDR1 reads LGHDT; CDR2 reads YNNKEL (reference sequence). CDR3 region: CASSQMGTGGAGETQYF. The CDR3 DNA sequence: TGTGCCAGCAGCCAGATGGGGACGGGGGGTGCCGGAGAGACCCAGTACTTC.

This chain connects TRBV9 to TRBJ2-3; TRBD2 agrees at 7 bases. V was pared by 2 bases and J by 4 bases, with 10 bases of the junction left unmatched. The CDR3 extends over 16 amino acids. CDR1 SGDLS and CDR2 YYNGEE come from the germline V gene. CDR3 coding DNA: TGTGCCAGCAGCGTGGGACTATCTCTAGGCGCAGATACGCAGTATTTT. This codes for CASSVGLSLGADTQYF.

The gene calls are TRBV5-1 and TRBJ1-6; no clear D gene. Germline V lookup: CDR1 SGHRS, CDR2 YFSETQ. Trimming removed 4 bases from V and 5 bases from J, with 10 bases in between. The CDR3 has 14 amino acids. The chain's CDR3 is CASSDYTNNSPLHF. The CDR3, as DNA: TGCGCCAGCAGCGATTACACCAATAATTCACCCCTCCACTTT.

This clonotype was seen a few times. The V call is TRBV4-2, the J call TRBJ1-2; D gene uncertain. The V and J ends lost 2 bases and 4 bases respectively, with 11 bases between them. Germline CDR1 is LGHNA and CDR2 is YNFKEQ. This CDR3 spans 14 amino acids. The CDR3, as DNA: TGTGCCAGCAGCCAACGGACCTTCCCCTATGGCTACACCTTC. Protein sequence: CASSQRTFPYGYTF.

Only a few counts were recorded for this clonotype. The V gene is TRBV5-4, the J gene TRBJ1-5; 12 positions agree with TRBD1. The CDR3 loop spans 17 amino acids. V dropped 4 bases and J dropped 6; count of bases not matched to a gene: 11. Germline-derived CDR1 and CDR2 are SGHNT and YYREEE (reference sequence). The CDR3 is CASSLWTGQGAGQPQHF. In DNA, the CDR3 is TGTGCCAGCAGCCTTTGGACGGGACAGGGGGCGGGTCAGCCCCAGCATTTT.

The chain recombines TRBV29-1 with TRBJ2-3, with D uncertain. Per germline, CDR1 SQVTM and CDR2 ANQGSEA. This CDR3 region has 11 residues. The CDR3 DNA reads TGCAGTGCACACCGCACAGATACGCAGTATTTT. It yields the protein CSAHRTDTQYF.

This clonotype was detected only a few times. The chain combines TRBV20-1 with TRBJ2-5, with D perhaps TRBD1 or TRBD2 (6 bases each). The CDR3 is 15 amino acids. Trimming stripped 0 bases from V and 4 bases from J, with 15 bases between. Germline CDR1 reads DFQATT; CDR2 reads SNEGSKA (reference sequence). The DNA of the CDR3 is TGCAGTGCTAGAGATAGGGAACAGGGAGGAGAGACCCAGTACTTC. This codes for CSARDREQGGETQYF.

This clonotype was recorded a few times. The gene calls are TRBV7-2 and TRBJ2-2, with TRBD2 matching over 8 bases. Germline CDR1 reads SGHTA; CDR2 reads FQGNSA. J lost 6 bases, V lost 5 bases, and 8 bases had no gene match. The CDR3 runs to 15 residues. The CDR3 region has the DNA TGTGCCAGCAGCGGATGGGCGGGGGGCGCCGGGGAGCTGTTTTTT. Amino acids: CASSGWAGGAGELFF.

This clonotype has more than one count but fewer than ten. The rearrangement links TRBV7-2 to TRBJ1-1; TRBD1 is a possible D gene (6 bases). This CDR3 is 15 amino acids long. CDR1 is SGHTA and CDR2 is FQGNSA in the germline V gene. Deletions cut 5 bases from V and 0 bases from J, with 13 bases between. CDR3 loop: CASSPWTAMNTEAFF. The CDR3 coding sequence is TGTGCCAGCAGCCCCTGGACAGCGATGAACACTGAAGCTTTCTTT.

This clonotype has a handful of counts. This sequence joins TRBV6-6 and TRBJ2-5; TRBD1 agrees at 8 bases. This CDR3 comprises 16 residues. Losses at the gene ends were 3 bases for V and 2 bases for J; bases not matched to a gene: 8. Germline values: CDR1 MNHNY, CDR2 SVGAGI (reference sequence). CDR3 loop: CASSYFVGTGQETQYF. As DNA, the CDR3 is TGTGCCAGCAGTTATTTTGTAGGGACAGGTCAAGAGACCCAGTACTTC.

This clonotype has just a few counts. This CDR3 reads CASSPDRGWSYNEQFF. For the CDR3, the DNA is TGTGCCAGCAGCCCGGACAGGGGATGGTCCTACAATGAGCAGTTCTTC. The chain has TRBV5-4 and TRBJ2-1, with 9 bases identical to TRBD1. The CDR3 has 16 residues. V dropped 4 bases and J dropped 1; count of bases not matched to a gene: 6. The V gene's germline CDR1 is SGHNT and CDR2 YYREEE (reference sequence).

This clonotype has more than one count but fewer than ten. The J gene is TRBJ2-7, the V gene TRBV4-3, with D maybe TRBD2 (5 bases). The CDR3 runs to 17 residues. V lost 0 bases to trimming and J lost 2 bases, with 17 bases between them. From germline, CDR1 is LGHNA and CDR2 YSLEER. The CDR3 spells CASSQEGFGETPYEQYV. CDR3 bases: TGCGCCAGCAGCCAAGAAGGCTTTGGGGAGACCCCCTACGAGCAGTACGTC.

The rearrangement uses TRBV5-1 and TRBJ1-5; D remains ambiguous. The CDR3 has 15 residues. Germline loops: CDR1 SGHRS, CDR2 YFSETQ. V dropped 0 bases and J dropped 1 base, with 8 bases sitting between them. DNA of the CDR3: TGCGCCAGCAGCTTGGCCGGTAGGAGCAATCAGCCCCAGCATTTT. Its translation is CASSLAGRSNQPQHF.

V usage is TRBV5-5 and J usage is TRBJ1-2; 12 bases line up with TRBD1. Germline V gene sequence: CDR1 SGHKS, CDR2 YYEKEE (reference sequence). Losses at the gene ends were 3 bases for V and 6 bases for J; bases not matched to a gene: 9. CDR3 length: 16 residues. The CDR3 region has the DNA TGTGCCAGCAGCTCGTCCCCCGGGACAGGGGGCGATGGCTACACCTTC. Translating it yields CASSSSPGTGGDGYTF.

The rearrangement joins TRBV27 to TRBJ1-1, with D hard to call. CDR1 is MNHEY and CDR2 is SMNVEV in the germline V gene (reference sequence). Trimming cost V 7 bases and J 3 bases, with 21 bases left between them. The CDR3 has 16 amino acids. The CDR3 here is CASNTIGPGSYTEAFF. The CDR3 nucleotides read TGTGCCAGCAATACGATTGGGCCCGGCTCTTACACTGAAGCTTTCTTT.